These T cell receptor beta chains were read from a single sample in a study of blood T cell repertoires in COVID-19. Sequencing used immunoSEQ multiplex PCR; TCRdb keeps in-frame clones, though not all of them. The sample shows 200,000 to 300,000 clones, around 81% of them seen only once. Material for sequencing was peripheral blood. Receptor source: a woman aged 60-70 years with active or convalescent COVID-19. Each CDR3 is given with its conserved first and last residue. Rows give clone size only sometimes, using once, few, many, or a class for an expanded clone.

v_call clone_size cdr3_aa
TRBV5-5 once CASSLGGNTGELFF
TRBV28 few CASSSIFPLKLSTGWLNTEAFF
TRBV28 NA CASSLGGKFQPQHF
TRBV5-4 NA CASSLIAGGSQETQYF
TRBV4-2 NA CASSQDLAGRVGGYTF
TRBV5-1 NA CASSRRTSGAGDTQYF
TRBV27 NA CASQPNLAGTAGNEQFF
TRBV5-4 NA CASSSPSSGTDTQYF
TRBV2 NA CASSVQAYGYTF
TRBV7-9 NA CASSLAGHSGETQYF
TRBV6-5 NA CASSSGQTPWYGYTF
TRBV19 NA CASSYSSGANVLTF
TRBV10-3 NA CAISESTSGGPTYTDTQYF
TRBV7-2 NA CASSLGGQIYNEQFF
TRBV7-9 NA CASSFRQGDTEAFF
TRBV28 NA CASRMQGHTDTQYF
TRBV7-3 NA CASSPFFTGELFF
TRBV7-3 NA CASSLGQGMGNQPQHF
TRBV3-1/TRBV3-2 NA CASSQDTTNFYNEQFF
TRBV5-1 once CASSKGTGVWASYGYTF
TRBV5-1 NA CASSARGEGMDNSPLHF
TRBV7-9 NA CASSLARGQASSYNEQFF
TRBV7-6 NA CASSLARGIGTDTQYF
TRBV2 NA CASSEGGADYGYTF
TRBV11-3 NA CASSPYNTGELFF
TRBV5-4 once CASSVLAIAGGVTGELFF
TRBV7-2 NA CASSPQPYQETQYF
TRBV5-4 NA CASSLGGRARETQYF
TRBV29-1 once CSVGVGANYGYTF
TRBV2 NA CASESVRTGNTEAFF
TRBV6-5 NA CASTRERTDTQYF
TRBV7-2 NA CASSLPPTGPQHF
TRBV7-2 NA CASSSGQGVTTNEKLFF
TRBV24-1 NA CATSDPAGGQPQHF
TRBV10-2 NA CASSDSGTSGYEQYF
TRBV5-4 once CASSLDPDSQETQYF
TRBV18 NA CASSPNSGLAYNNEQFF
TRBV14 NA CASSLIQSLNTEAFF
TRBV4-1 NA CASSFTGQGYEQYF
TRBV11-3 NA CASSLGRAPGELFF
TRBV24-1 NA CATSDPAGTSGSYEQFF
TRBV19 few CASSIRENNSPLHF
TRBV5-1 NA CASSLGLAGVQETQYF
TRBV9 NA CASSVGDRYQETQYF
TRBV5-1 NA CASSFFPRGGAVGEAFF
TRBV23-1 NA CASSQPGGPLAGNTIYF
TRBV9 NA CASSPRASSSYNEQFF
TRBV6-5 NA CASSYSGEGNTEAFF
TRBV11-2 NA CASSLGLGEQFF
TRBV30 NA CAWSPGQGIVYEQYF
TRBV19 NA CASSILGSTGELFF
TRBV19 NA CASSSGTQPQGELFF